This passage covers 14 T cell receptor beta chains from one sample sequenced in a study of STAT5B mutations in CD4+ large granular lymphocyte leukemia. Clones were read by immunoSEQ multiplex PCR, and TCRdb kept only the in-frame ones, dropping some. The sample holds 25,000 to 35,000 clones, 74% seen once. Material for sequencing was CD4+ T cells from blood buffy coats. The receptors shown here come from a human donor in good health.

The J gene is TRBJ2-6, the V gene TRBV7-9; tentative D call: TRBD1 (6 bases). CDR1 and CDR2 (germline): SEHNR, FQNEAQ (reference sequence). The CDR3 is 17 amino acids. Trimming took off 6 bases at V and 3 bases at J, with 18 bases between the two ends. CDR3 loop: CASSQRTGTVGANVLTF. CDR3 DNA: TGTGCCAGCAGTCAAAGAACAGGGACCGTTGGGGCCAACGTCCTGACTTTC.

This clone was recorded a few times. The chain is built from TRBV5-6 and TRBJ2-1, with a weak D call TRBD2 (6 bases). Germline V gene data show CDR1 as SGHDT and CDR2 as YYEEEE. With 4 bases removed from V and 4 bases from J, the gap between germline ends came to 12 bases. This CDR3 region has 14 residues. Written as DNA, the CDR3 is TGTGCCAGCAGCACACCGGACTATTACAATGAGCAGTTCTTC. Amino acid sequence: CASSTPDYYNEQFF.

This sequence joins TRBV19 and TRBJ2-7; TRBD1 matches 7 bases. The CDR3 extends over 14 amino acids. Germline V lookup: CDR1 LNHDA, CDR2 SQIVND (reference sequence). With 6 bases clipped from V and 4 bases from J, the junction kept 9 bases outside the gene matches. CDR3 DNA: TGTGCCAGTAGCCCGAGACAGGGACCGTACGAGCAGTACTTC. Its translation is CASSPRQGPYEQYF.

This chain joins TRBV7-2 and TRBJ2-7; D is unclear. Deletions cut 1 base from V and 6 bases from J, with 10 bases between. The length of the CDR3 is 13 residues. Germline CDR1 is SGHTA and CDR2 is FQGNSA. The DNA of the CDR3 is TGTGCCAGCAGCTTAGAATCGGGTCGCGAGCAGTACTTC. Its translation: CASSLESGREQYF.

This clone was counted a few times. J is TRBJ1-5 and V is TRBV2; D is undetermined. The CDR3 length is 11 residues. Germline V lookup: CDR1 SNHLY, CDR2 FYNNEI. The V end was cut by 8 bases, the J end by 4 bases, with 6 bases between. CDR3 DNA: TGTGCCAGCGGAGTGAATCAGCCCCAGCATTTT. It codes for CASGVNQPQHF. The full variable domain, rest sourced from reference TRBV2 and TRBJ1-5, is EPEVTQTPSHQVTQMGQEVILRCVPISNHLYFYWYRQILGQKVEFLVSFYNNEISEKSEIFDDQFSVERPDGSNFTLKIRSTKLEDSAMYFCASGVNQPQHFGDGTRLSIL.

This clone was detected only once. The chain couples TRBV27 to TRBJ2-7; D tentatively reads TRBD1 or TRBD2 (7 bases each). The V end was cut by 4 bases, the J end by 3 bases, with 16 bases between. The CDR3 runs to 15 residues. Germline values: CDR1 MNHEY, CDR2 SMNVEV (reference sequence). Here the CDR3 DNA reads TGTGCCAGCAGTTCTCGACAGGGAGGGATCTACGAGCAGTACTTC. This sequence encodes CASSSRQGGIYEQYF.

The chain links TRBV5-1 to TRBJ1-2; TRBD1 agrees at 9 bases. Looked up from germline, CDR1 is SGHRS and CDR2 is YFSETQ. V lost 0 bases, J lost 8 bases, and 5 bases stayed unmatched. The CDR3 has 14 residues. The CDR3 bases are TGCGCCAGCAGCTTGGGAGGACAGGGGCCGGGCTACACCTTC. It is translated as CASSLGGQGPGYTF.

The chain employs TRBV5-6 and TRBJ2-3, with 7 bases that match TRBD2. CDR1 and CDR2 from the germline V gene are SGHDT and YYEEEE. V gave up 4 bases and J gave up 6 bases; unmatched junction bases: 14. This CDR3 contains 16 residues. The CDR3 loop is CASSTSSGPLVDTQYF. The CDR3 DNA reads TGTGCCAGCAGCACCTCTAGCGGCCCGCTGGTGGATACGCAGTATTTT. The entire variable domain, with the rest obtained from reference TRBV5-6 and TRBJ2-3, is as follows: DAGVTQSPTHLIKTRGQQVTLRCSPKSGHDTVSWYQQALGQGPQFIFQYYEEEERQRGNFPDRFSGHQFPNYSSELNVNALLLGDSALYLCASSTSSGPLVDTQYFGPGTRLTVL.

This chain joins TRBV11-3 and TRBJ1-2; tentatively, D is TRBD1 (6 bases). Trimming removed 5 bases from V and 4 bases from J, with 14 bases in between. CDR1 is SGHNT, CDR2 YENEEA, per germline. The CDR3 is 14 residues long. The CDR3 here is CASSPRGGFYGYTF. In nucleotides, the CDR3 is TGTGCCAGCAGCCCAAGGGGGGGGTTCTATGGCTACACCTTC.

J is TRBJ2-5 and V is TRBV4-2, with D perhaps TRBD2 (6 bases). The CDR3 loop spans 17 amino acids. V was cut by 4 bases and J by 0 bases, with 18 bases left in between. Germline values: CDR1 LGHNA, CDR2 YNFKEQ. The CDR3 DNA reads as TGTGCCAGCAGCCCAGGTCCGCGGGGCGGTTACCAAGAGACCCAGTACTTC. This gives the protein CASSPGPRGGYQETQYF.

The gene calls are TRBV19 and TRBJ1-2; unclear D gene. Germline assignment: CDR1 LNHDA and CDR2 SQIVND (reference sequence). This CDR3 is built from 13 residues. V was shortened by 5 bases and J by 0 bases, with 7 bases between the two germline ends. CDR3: CASSPDTNYGYTF. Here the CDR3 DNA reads TGTGCCAGTAGTCCGGATACTAACTATGGCTACACCTTC.

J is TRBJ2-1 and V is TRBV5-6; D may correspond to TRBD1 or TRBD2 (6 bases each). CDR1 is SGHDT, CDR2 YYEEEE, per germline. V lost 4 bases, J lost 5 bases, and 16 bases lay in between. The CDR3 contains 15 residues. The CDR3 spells CASSVGGLGDNEQFF. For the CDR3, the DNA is TGTGCCAGCAGCGTGGGGGGCCTTGGAGACAATGAGCAGTTCTTC.

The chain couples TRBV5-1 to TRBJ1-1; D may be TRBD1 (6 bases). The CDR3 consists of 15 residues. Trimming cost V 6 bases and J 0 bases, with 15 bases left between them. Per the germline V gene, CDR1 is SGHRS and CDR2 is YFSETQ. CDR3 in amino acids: CASTKQGPMNTEAFF. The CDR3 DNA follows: TGCGCCAGCACTAAACAGGGCCCGATGAACACTGAAGCTTTCTTT.

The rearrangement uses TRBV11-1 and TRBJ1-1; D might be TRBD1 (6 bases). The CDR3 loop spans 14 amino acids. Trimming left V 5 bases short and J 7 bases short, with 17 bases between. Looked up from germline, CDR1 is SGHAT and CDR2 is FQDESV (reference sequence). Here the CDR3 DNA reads TGTGCCAGCAGCCCAGTTACCCGAGGGGGTGAAGCTTTCTTT. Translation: CASSPVTRGGEAFF.